The clone carrying this T cell receptor (beta chain) has only one observation. The data were taken from a study of blood T cell repertoires in COVID-19. The overall study: COVID-19 samples collected from the United States, Italy and Spain covered acute and convalescent phases. T cells, B-cell-depleted T cells, or PBMCs supplied cDNA or gDNA.

This CDR3 is built from 16 residues. The trim removed 0 bases at V and 5 bases at J, leaving 9 bases unmatched. Looked up from germline, CDR1 is SGHRS and CDR2 is YFSETQ. Source study methods: Scientists estimated how many nucleated cells there were by amplifying reference gene primers. TCRdb's copy holds only in-frame clones and misses some; the assay was immunoSEQ multiplex PCR. For V, J and clone size, that table is used; D and trimming come from the DNA. The repertoire has under 60,000 clones, approximately 80% of them found once; the top ten carry 25%. This chain uses TRBV5-1 with TRBJ2-7; TRBD2 matches 9 bases. Sequencing used peripheral blood. The TCR originated in a human donor in a cohort sampled during active COVID-19. The CDR3 region has the DNA TGCGCCAGCAGCTTGGCCGGCGGCCTAGCGGGGAACGAGCAGTACTTC. Its translation: CASSLAGGLAGNEQYF.